This T cell receptor (beta chain) came from a study of a mutant IDH1 vaccine in newly diagnosed glioma. Across the study: Most patients had received both radiotherapy and temozolomide, the prior options being radiotherapy, temozolomide, or both. Study-level results: Apparently unrelated to pseudoprogression were changes in the top peripheral T cell clonotypes.

This clone has just a few counts. Its antigen is not known. This CDR3 has 16 amino acids. The V and J ends lost 6 bases and 1 base, in that order; junction bases with no gene match: 8. CDR1 is MNHEY and CDR2 is SMNVEV in the germline V gene (reference sequence). The time point is: baseline, week 1 (first vaccination visit). This sample's treatment: pre-vaccination baseline after standard-of-care therapy. Donors' newly diagnosed IDH1-mutant WHO grade 3 or 4 astrocytomas lacked nuclear ATRX. Only in-frame clones appear in the TCRdb table, and some are missing; sequencing was by immunoSEQ multiplex PCR. Of about 92,000 clones in the sample, around 80% are singletons; the top ten hold 6.5% to 9.5%.

This rearrangement joins TRBV27 to TRBJ2-3; 9 positions agree with TRBD2. Sequencing was performed on PBMCs, taken from a glioma patient treated with radiotherapy, temozolomide or both. The sequence was obtained from a middle-aged man with glioma. Written as DNA, the CDR3 is TGTGCCAGCAGGGTAGGTAGCGGGAGCCGCACAGATACGCAGTATTTT. The encoded protein is CASRVGSGSRTDTQYF.